A single T cell receptor (beta chain) is shown here with its context. The data originate from a study of blood T cell repertoires in COVID-19. V dropped 5 bases and J dropped 4; count of bases not matched to a gene: 8. Germline V gene data show CDR1 as SGHVS and CDR2 as FNYEAQ. This CDR3 has 15 residues. Here immunoSEQ multiplex PCR was the method, and the copy in TCRdb shows in-frame clones only, minus some. The sample gives under 200,000 clones, around 86% of which show up once; about 6% is in the top ten. The genes are TRBV7-6 and TRBJ2-3; TRBD2 agrees at 8 bases. The sample comprised PBMCs or T cells enriched from blood (not recorded which). The origin of this receptor is a middle-aged man with acute COVID-19. The CDR3, as DNA: TGTGCCAGCAGCCACAGCGGGAGTCGGTCAGATACGCAGTATTTT. Translation gives CASSHSGSRSDTQYF.